These 29 T cell receptor beta chains were sequenced from one sample in a study of blood T cell repertoires in COVID-19. Profiled with immunoSEQ multiplex PCR; TCRdb holds only in-frame clones, not every one. This sample yields roughly 340,000 clones, of which around 92% are seen a single time; under 4% belongs to the top ten. Input material: peripheral blood. Receptors originate from a woman under 40 with COVID-19, enrolled during active disease.

The chain joins TRBV2 to TRBJ1-1; a possible D gene is TRBD1 (5 bases). V lost 5 bases and J 0 bases, leaving 10 bases between the germline ends. Germline-derived CDR1 and CDR2 are SNHLY and FYNNEI. The CDR3 has 14 residues. CDR3 residues: CASSFSGLNTEAFF. The CDR3, as DNA: TGTGCCAGCAGTTTTTCAGGGTTGAACACTGAAGCTTTCTTT.

V and J are TRBV3-1 (or the pseudogene TRBV3-2) and TRBJ1-2, with D uncertain. The CDR3 covers 15 residues. Looked up from germline, CDR1 is LGHDT and CDR2 is YNNKEL (reference sequence). V was clipped by 0 bases and J by 1 base, with 9 bases between them. The CDR3 here is CASSQDHEGNYGYTF. DNA for the CDR3: TGTGCCAGCAGCCAAGATCATGAGGGTAACTATGGCTACACCTTC.

The V and J genes are TRBV19 and TRBJ2-2; 7 bases are a match to TRBD2. The CDR3 contains 14 residues. CDR1 LNHDA and CDR2 SQIVND come from the germline V gene (reference sequence). The ends lost 6 bases at V and 5 bases at J; junction bases unmatched: 6. CDR3 nucleotide sequence: TGTGCCAGTAGCATTGCGCGGGGGACCGGGGAGCTGTTTTTT. It encodes CASSIARGTGELFF.

The V gene is TRBV5-1, the J gene TRBJ2-3; 12 bases fit TRBD2. The CDR3 is 19 residues long. The junction had 10 bases not matched to a gene; V was cut back by 0 bases and J by 2 bases. CDR1 and CDR2 from the germline V gene are SGHRS and YFSETQ. The CDR3, as DNA: TGCGCCAGCAGCTTGGCTCGTCTTGGACTAGCGGGGAACACAGATACGCAGTATTTT. Encoded protein: CASSLARLGLAGNTDTQYF. The full variable domain, rest sourced from reference TRBV5-1 and TRBJ2-3, is KAGVTQTPRYLIKTRGQQVTLSCSPISGHRSVSWYQQTPGQGLQFLFEYFSETQRNKGNFPGRFSGRQFSNSRSEMNVSTLELGDSALYLCASSLARLGLAGNTDTQYFGPGTRLTVL.

This clone was seen once. The chain recombines TRBV4-1 with TRBJ2-7; maybe TRBD2 (6 bases). The CDR3 sequence is 16 residues long. Germline V gives CDR1 MGHRA, CDR2 YSYEKL. V lost 0 bases and J 4 bases, leaving 16 bases between the germline ends. CDR3 protein: CASSQDGRDGVYEQYF. Here the CDR3 DNA reads TGCGCCAGCAGCCAAGATGGGCGGGATGGAGTTTACGAGCAGTACTTC.

V and J are TRBV5-6 and TRBJ2-1, with TRBD2 identical over 7 bases. CDR3 length equals 17 residues. In germline, CDR1 is SGHDT, CDR2 YYEEEE. The ends lost 1 base at V and 4 bases at J; junction bases unmatched: 11. DNA of the CDR3: TGTGCCAGCAGCTTGAAACGGGGGGTCTCCCATTACAATGAGCAGTTCTTC. Protein sequence: CASSLKRGVSHYNEQFF.

This clone was seen a handful of times. The rearrangement uses TRBV6-1 and TRBJ2-1; 10 bases agree with TRBD1. Trimming at V came to 4 bases and at J to 4 bases, leaving 19 bases not matched to a gene. Per the germline V gene, CDR1 is MNHNS and CDR2 is SASEGT. The CDR3 spans 20 residues. The CDR3 nucleotides are TGTGCCAGCAGTGGACCGGGACAGGGGATACTAGCGCAAGAATACAATGAGCAGTTCTTC. Its protein is CASSGPGQGILAQEYNEQFF.

The rearrangement joins TRBV23-1 to TRBJ2-3; 12 bases map to TRBD2. Being an ORF, TRBV23-1 has a function that is uncertain. The CDR3 extends over 17 amino acids. Unmatched junction bases numbered 3, after V lost 2 bases and J lost 0 bases. The CDR3: CASSQPTSGRSTDTQYF. The DNA of the CDR3 is TGCGCCAGCAGTCAACCGACTAGCGGGAGAAGCACAGATACGCAGTATTTT.

The chain is built from TRBV11-3 and TRBJ2-1; 10 bases are shared with TRBD2. CDR1 is SGHNT, CDR2 YENEEA, per germline. V shed 4 bases, J shed 7 bases, and the junction held 4 bases outside the gene matches. This CDR3 spans 14 amino acids. CDR3 region: CASSSQLAGNEQFF. CDR3 DNA: TGTGCCAGCAGCTCCCAACTAGCGGGAAATGAGCAGTTCTTC.

This rearrangement joins TRBV6-2 or TRBV6-3 to TRBJ2-7; the match to TRBD1 covers 9 bases. V was pared by 6 bases and J by 3 bases, with 12 bases of the junction left unmatched. The CDR3 is 16 residues long. Germline V lookup: CDR1 MNHEY, CDR2 SVGEGT. The CDR3 region is CASSYNLGQGYYEQYF. The CDR3 DNA reads TGTGCCAGCAGCTATAACCTGGGACAGGGATACTACGAGCAGTACTTC.

This chain uses TRBV19 with TRBJ2-1; no definite D call. The CDR3 contains 13 residues. V was clipped by 5 bases and J by 3 bases, with 8 bases between them. Germline V gives CDR1 LNHDA, CDR2 SQIVND (reference sequence). CDR3 nucleotides: TGTGCCAGTAGTCAGAACAGCTACAATGAGCAGTTCTTC. Protein sequence: CASSQNSYNEQFF.

This clone was detected only once. The chain has TRBV3-1 (or the pseudogene TRBV3-2) and TRBJ2-1, with 8 nucleotides matching TRBD2. CDR1 is LGHDT, CDR2 YNNKEL, per germline (reference sequence). V lost 2 bases to trimming and J lost 4 bases; unmatched junction nucleotides: 7. There are 16 residues in the CDR3. The CDR3 here is CASSQILAGTYNEQFF. The CDR3 nucleotides read TGTGCCAGCAGCCAAATCCTAGCGGGCACTTACAATGAGCAGTTCTTC.

V gene TRBV6-5 combines with J gene TRBJ2-3; 9 bases line up with TRBD2. The V gene's germline CDR1 is MNHEY and CDR2 SVGAGI. CDR3 length: 14 amino acids. The J segment lost 0 bases and the V segment lost 5 bases, leaving 0 bases of the junction unmatched. The CDR3 reads CASSLAGSTDTQYF. DNA of the CDR3: TGTGCCAGCAGTCTAGCGGGGAGCACAGATACGCAGTATTTT.

The chain employs TRBV11-3 and TRBJ1-2; D is perhaps TRBD1 (5 bases). The CDR3 is 17 residues long. Germline V gene data show CDR1 as SGHNT and CDR2 as YENEEA. V gave up 1 base and J gave up 1 base, with 16 bases separating them. CDR3 DNA sequence: TGTGCCAGCAGCTTAGGTCCATCCCTCAGGGATAACTATGGCTACACCTTC. Translating it yields CASSLGPSLRDNYGYTF. Full variable domain (rest looked up from reference TRBV11-3 and TRBJ1-2): EAGVVQSPRYKIIEKKQPVAFWCNPISGHNTLYWYLQNLGQGPELLIRYENEEAVDDSQLPKDRFSAERLKGVDSTLKIQPAELGDSAVYLCASSLGPSLRDNYGYTFGSGTRLTVV.

The J gene is TRBJ2-7, the V gene TRBV7-2, with a tentative D call TRBD1 (5 bases). V gave up 2 bases and J gave up 7 bases, with 18 bases separating them. Per germline, CDR1 SGHTA and CDR2 FQGNSA. The CDR3 consists of 15 residues. CDR3 DNA: TGTGCCAGCAGCTTAACCAGGGCTCGGTCTGGGGAGCAGTACTTC. Encoded protein: CASSLTRARSGEQYF.

The V and J genes are TRBV30 and TRBJ2-3, with 9 bases fitting TRBD2. CDR3 length equals 16 residues. Germline CDR1 reads GTSNPN; CDR2 reads SVGIG (reference sequence). The V gene end was trimmed by 8 bases and the J gene end by 4 bases; junction bases not matched to a gene: 16. CDR3 in DNA: TGTGCCCAGACCTTGGGGGCGGGAGGGGCCGCAGATACGCAGTATTTT. Its protein product is CAQTLGAGGAADTQYF.

A few counts support this clone. This chain connects TRBV13 to TRBJ2-7; 8 nucleotides match TRBD2. Germline values: CDR1 PRHDT, CDR2 FYEKMQ (reference sequence). This CDR3 region has 16 residues. The V and J ends lost 5 bases and 1 base, in that order; junction bases with no gene match: 10. CDR3 amino acids: CASSAAKRGNSYEQYF. CDR3 bases: TGTGCCAGCAGCGCCGCCAAGCGGGGGAATTCCTACGAGCAGTACTTC.

The chain has TRBV2 and TRBJ2-7, with TRBD1 matching 8 bases. V lost 8 bases and J lost 1; bases outside the gene matches: 10. The CDR3 has 15 amino acids. Germline lookup yields CDR1 SNHLY and CDR2 FYNNEI. In DNA form, the CDR3 reads TGTGCCAGCTGCATAAGGGACAGGAAGTCCTACGAGCAGTACTTC. Residues: CASCIRDRKSYEQYF.

V usage is TRBV20-1 and J usage is TRBJ2-3; D is possibly TRBD2 (6 bases). V lost 6 bases, J lost 6 bases, and 10 bases lay in between. There are 11 residues in the CDR3. CDR1 and CDR2 (germline): DFQATT, SNEGSKA (reference sequence). The CDR3 DNA reads TGCAGTGCCCTAGCGTGGGATACGCAGTATTTT. Amino acids: CSALAWDTQYF.

The CDR3 bases are TGTGCCAGCAGCGGCGACAGGGGAGTACGGCAGTTAAATGAGCAGTTCTTC. It is translated as CASSGDRGVRQLNEQFF. The rearrangement links TRBV5-4 to TRBJ2-1; 8 nucleotides match TRBD1. The J segment lost 7 bases and the V segment lost 4 bases, leaving 16 bases of the junction unmatched. Germline CDR1 is SGHNT and CDR2 is YYREEE (reference sequence). The CDR3 is made up of 17 amino acids.

The chain is built from TRBV6-6 and TRBJ1-2, with D perhaps matching TRBD1 (5 bases). The V end lost 6 bases, the J end lost 1 base, and 9 bases lay between the germline ends. The CDR3 loop spans 13 amino acids. Germline V gives CDR1 MNHNY, CDR2 SVGAGI (reference sequence). The CDR3 nucleotides are TGTGCCAGCAGGTTGACAGATAACTATGGCTACACCTTC. This encodes CASRLTDNYGYTF.

The V call is TRBV2, the J call TRBJ1-1; D may be TRBD1 (5 bases). CDR1 and CDR2 (germline): SNHLY, FYNNEI. The CDR3 totals 13 residues. V lost 5 bases to trimming and J lost 3 bases, with 10 bases between them. The CDR3, as DNA: TGTGCCAGCAGTCCGACAGAAGACACTGAAGCTTTCTTT. Encoded protein: CASSPTEDTEAFF.

This chain uses TRBV4-2 with TRBJ2-5, with 10 positions matching TRBD2. The length of the CDR3 is 15 residues. V was pared by 4 bases and J by 2 bases, with 4 bases of the junction left unmatched. Germline V gene sequence: CDR1 LGHNA, CDR2 YNFKEQ. DNA of the CDR3: TGTGCCAGCAGCCCCGAGCGGGGGGGGCAAGAGACCCAGTACTTC. Protein sequence: CASSPERGGQETQYF.

The chain recombines TRBV27 with TRBJ2-7, with TRBD2 identical over 7 bases. The junction had 11 bases not matched to a gene; V was cut back by 0 bases and J by 3 bases. There are 17 residues in the CDR3. Germline-derived CDR1 and CDR2 are MNHEY and SMNVEV (reference sequence). CDR3 loop: CASSLSWQGGGGYEQYF. DNA for the CDR3: TGTGCCAGCAGTTTATCGTGGCAGGGTGGGGGGGGCTACGAGCAGTACTTC.

The V gene is TRBV4-1, the J gene TRBJ2-3; D not certain. Trimming pared 0 bases from V and 3 bases from J, leaving 13 bases between. This CDR3 is built from 16 residues. Germline loops: CDR1 MGHRA, CDR2 YSYEKL. The chain's CDR3 is CASSQEVARSTDTQYF. In DNA, the CDR3 is TGCGCCAGCAGCCAAGAAGTCGCACGTAGTACAGATACGCAGTATTTT.

This clone was seen a few times. The V call is TRBV28, the J call TRBJ2-1, with TRBD2 identical over 8 bases. The V gene's germline CDR1 is MDHEN and CDR2 SYDVKM. The CDR3 length is 16 residues. Trimming removed 5 bases from V and 0 bases from J; junction bases left unmatched: 6. The CDR3 loop is CASSTPSGGSYNEQFF. The CDR3 nucleotides are TGTGCCAGCAGTACCCCAAGCGGGGGCTCCTACAATGAGCAGTTCTTC.

The CDR3 region is CASSTETGLYNEQFF. Here the CDR3 DNA reads TGTGCCAGTAGTACAGAGACAGGGCTCTACAATGAGCAGTTCTTC. The genes are TRBV19 and TRBJ2-1, with 7 bases matching TRBD1. With 4 bases clipped from V and 3 bases from J, the junction kept 6 bases outside the gene matches. Germline V gives CDR1 LNHDA, CDR2 SQIVND (reference sequence). The CDR3 has 15 amino acids.

This rearrangement joins TRBV12-3 or TRBV12-4 to TRBJ1-4; a weak D match, TRBD1 (6 bases). Trimming took 7 bases from V and 10 from J, leaving 10 bases between them. The CDR3 consists of 11 residues. DNA of the CDR3: TGTGCCAGCAAAAAACAGGGAAAACTGTTTTTT. Its translation: CASKKQGKLFF.

V gene TRBV19 combines with J gene TRBJ1-5; tentatively, D is TRBD1 (5 bases). The CDR3 covers 15 residues. Between the trimmed V and J ends, which lost 5 bases and 4 bases, there was a span of 15 bases. In germline, CDR1 is LNHDA, CDR2 SQIVND (reference sequence). CDR3 DNA sequence: TGTGCCAGTAGTTTGGCAGGGTATGGGAATCAGCCCCAGCATTTT. It is translated as CASSLAGYGNQPQHF.